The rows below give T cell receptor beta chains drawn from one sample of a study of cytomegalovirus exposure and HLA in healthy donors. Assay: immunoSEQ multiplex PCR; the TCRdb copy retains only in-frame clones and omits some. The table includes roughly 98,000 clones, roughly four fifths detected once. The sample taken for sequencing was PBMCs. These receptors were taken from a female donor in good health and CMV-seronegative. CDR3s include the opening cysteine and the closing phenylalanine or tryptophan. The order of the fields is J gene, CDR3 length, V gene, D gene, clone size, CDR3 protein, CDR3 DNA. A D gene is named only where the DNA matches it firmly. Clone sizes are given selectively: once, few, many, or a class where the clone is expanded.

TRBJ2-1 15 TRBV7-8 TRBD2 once CASSPPGLVVDEQFF TGTGCCAGCAGCCCCCCGGGACTAGTCGTGGATGAGCAGTTCTTC
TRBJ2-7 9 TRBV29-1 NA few CSVPREQYF TGCAGCGTTCCCAGGGAGCAGTACTTC
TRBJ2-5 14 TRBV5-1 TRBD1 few CASSGMTGGKTQYF TGCGCCAGCAGCGGAATGACAGGGGGGAAGACCCAGTACTTC
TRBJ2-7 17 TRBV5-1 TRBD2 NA CASSLAPLAGDPYEQYF TGCGCCAGCAGCTTGGCCCCACTAGCGGGGGACCCCTACGAGCAGTACTTC
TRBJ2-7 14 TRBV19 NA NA CASRSSYTAYEQYF TGTGCCAGTCGCTCGTCGTACACCGCCTACGAGCAGTACTTC
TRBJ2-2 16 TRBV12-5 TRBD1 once CASGLVQGAFPGELFF TGTGCTAGTGGTTTGGTACAGGGGGCATTCCCCGGGGAGCTGTTTTTT
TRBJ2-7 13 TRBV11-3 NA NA CASSLGASYEQYF TGTGCCAGCAGCTTAGGGGCCTCCTACGAGCAGTACTTC
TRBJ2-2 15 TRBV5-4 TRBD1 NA CASSSGQGITGELFF TGTGCCAGCAGCTCGGGACAGGGGATAACCGGGGAGCTGTTTTTT
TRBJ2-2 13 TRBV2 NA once CASRLDGQGELFF TGTGCCAGCAGATTGGACGGACAGGGGGAGCTGTTTTTT
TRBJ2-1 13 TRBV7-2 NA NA CASSSPFLASEFF TGTGCCAGCAGCTCGCCATTCCTAGCGTCGGAGTTCTTC
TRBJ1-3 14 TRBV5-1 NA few CASSLRQGEGTIYF TGCGCCAGCAGCTTGCGCCAGGGCGAAGGCACCATATATTTT
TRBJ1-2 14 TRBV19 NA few CASSMRGNIGGYTF TGTGCCAGTAGTATGAGGGGGAATATTGGTGGCTACACCTTC
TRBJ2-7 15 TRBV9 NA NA CASSVSASFSYEQYF TGTGCCAGCAGCGTATCTGCTAGCTTCTCCTACGAGCAGTACTTC
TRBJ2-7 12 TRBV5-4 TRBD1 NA CASSLGDRESYF TGTGCCAGCAGCTTGGGGGACAGAGAGTCGTACTTC
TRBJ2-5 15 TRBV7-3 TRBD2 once CASSLSGGAGETQYF TGTGCCAGCAGCTTAAGCGGGGGGGCCGGAGAGACCCAGTACTTC
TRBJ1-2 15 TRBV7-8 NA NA CASSLAPRRGGGYTF TGTGCCAGCAGCTTAGCACCCAGGAGGGGAGGAGGCTACACCTTC
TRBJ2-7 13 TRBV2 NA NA CASSPDRFYEQYF TGTGCCAGCAGTCCCGACAGGTTCTACGAGCAGTACTTC
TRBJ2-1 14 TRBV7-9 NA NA CASSLNSGVNEQFF TGTGCCAGCAGCTTAAATTCCGGGGTGAATGAGCAGTTCTTC
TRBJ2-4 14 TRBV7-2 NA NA CASSFHREGNIQYF TGTGCCAGCAGCTTTCACAGGGAGGGAAACATTCAGTACTTC
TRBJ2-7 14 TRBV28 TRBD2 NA CASSRTSGRDEQYF TGTGCCAGCAGCCGGACTAGCGGGAGGGACGAGCAGTACTTC
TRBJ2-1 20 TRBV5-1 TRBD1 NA CASSWDLRDRGAAAYNEQFF TGCGCCAGCAGCTGGGATCTCCGGGACAGGGGTGCCGCCGCCTACAATGAGCAGTTCTTC
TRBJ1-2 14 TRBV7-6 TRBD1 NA CASSSSARGDGYTF TGTGCCAGCAGCTCCTCGGCCAGGGGGGATGGCTACACCTTC
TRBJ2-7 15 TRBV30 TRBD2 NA CAWSVRLAGVEEQYF TGTGCCTGGAGTGTACGACTAGCGGGGGTGGAGGAGCAGTACTTC
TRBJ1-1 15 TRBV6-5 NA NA CASSNHDSVRTEAFF TGTGCCAGCAGTAACCACGACTCGGTGAGAACTGAAGCTTTCTTT
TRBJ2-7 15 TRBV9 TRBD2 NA CASSESGNPSYEQYF TGTGCCAGCAGTGAGAGCGGGAACCCATCCTACGAGCAGTACTTC
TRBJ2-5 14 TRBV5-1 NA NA CASSSTGGAETQYF TGCGCCAGCAGCTCCACAGGGGGGGCAGAGACCCAGTACTTC
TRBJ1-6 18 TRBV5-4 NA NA CASSQDRLLSSYNSPLHF TGTGCCAGCAGCCAAGATCGCCTCCTCAGCTCCTATAATTCACCCCTCCACTTT
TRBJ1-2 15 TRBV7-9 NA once CASSLDQLSPRGYTF TGTGCCAGCAGCTTAGATCAACTATCACCCCGGGGCTACACCTTC
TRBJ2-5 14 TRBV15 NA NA CATSSGQLRETQYF TGTGCCACCAGCAGCGGACAGCTCCGGGAGACCCAGTACTTC
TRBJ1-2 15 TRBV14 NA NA CASSQHGGRGYGYTF TGTGCCAGCAGCCAACACGGGGGGCGCGGCTATGGCTACACCTTC
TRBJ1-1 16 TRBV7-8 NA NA CASSTERAYRGNEAFF TGTGCCAGCAGCACCGAAAGGGCCTATCGGGGAAATGAAGCTTTCTTT
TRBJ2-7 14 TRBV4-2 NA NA CASSQRESSYEQYF TGTGCCAGCAGCCAAAGGGAGAGCTCCTACGAGCAGTACTTC
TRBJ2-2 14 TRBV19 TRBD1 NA CASIRGRGAGELFF TGTGCCAGTATCAGGGGGCGCGGGGCCGGGGAGCTGTTTTTT
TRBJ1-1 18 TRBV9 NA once CASSGTGTLDSMNTEAFF TGTGCCAGCAGCGGTACGGGGACTCTCGATTCAATGAACACTGAAGCTTTCTTT
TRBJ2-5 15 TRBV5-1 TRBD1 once CASSLVTGGQETQYF TGCGCCAGCAGCTTGGTGACAGGGGGCCAGGAGACCCAGTACTTC
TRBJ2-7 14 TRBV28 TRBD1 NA CASSLGTDPYEQYF TGTGCCAGCAGTTTAGGGACAGATCCCTACGAGCAGTACTTC
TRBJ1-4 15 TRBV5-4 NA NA CASSTGWGDNEKLFF TGTGCCAGCTCCACGGGTTGGGGAGACAATGAAAAACTGTTTTTT
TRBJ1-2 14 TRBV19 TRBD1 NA CASSPQTGAVGYTF TGTGCCAGTAGTCCACAGACAGGGGCGGTTGGCTACACCTTC
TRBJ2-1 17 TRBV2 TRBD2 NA CAGRLAGGPSALHEQFF TGTGCCGGGAGACTAGCGGGAGGGCCCAGTGCGTTACATGAGCAGTTCTTC